This TCR beta chain was identified in a study of shared T cell receptors in the human thymus. CDR1 is SGHRS and CDR2 is YFSETQ in the germline V gene. There are 13 residues in the CDR3. Deletions cut 4 bases from V and 6 bases from J, with 12 bases between. Generated by immunoSEQ multiplex PCR, the TCRdb table keeps only in-frame clones and is missing some. The sample has hundreds of thousands of clones, approximately 89% seen once. This sample was shared with a second study, whose subject was human thymus T cells. In that study: Donors consisted of healthy Finnish infants (having corrective surgery for congenital heart defects). The thymus tissue came from resections taken during corrective heart surgery. Gene usage (both V and J) appeared biased in thymic and blood repertoires. Related research described strongly overlapping thymic repertoires in unrelated people.

The specimen was thymocytes. This clonotype was obtained from a boy in the first two years of life with a congenital heart defect. This chain links TRBV5-1 with TRBJ2-3, with D tentatively TRBD1 (5 bases). CDR3 nucleotide sequence: TGCGCCAGCAGCCCCCAGGGAACGGATACGCAGTATTTT. This translates into CASSPQGTDTQYF.